This T cell receptor (beta chain) was obtained from a study of cytomegalovirus exposure and HLA in healthy donors. Turning to the study itself: Early release data held about 92 million unique TCRs from HLA-typed donors. The study's findings and limits: Presence/absence analyses treated sequencing depth as roughly uniform across donors. Earlier analysis found most TCR beta V segments productive about 90% or about 30% of the time. Trimming of TCR beta V- and J-genes showed a link, identified in a later analysis, to a missense DCLRE1C variant.

60 Vbeta and 13 Jbeta primers were used in PCR. The data were produced by immunoSEQ multiplex PCR, yet TCRdb's version contains in-frame clones alone and is incomplete. This sample has some 150,000 clones, with about four fifths found just once. The CDR3 contains 13 residues. The trim removed 8 bases at V and 8 bases at J, leaving 6 bases unmatched. The germline CDR1 and CDR2 sequences are SGHRS and YFSETQ. This clone was counted between two and nine times. The antigen is unknown. Sequencing was done on a sample of PBMCs. This receptor was taken from a man in his forties in good health and CMV-seropositive. This chain joins TRBV5-1 and TRBJ1-4, with 10 bases identical to TRBD1. The CDR3, as DNA: TGCGCCAGACCGGGACAGGGGTGGGAAAAACTGTTTTTT. Its protein is CARPGQGWEKLFF.